The 3 T cell receptor beta chains presented below share a single source sample, sequenced in a study of cytomegalovirus exposure and HLA in healthy donors. Amplification used 60 Vbeta primers and 13 Jbeta primers. The data were produced by immunoSEQ multiplex PCR, yet TCRdb's version contains in-frame clones alone and is incomplete. The sample includes just over 150,000 clones, less than 90% of them seen just once. The sequenced material came from PBMCs. The receptors were sampled from a male donor in good health and CMV-seropositive.

This chain joins TRBV5-1 and TRBJ2-5; TRBD1 matches at 9 bases. The CDR3 length is 16 residues. J was trimmed by 5 bases and V by 4 bases; bases with no gene match: 12. Germline-derived CDR1 and CDR2 are SGHRS and YFSETQ. CDR3 amino acids: CASSPPGQGFEETQYF. CDR3 in DNA: TGCGCCAGCAGCCCCCCGGGACAGGGTTTCGAGGAGACCCAGTACTTC. The whole variable domain, remainder taken from reference TRBV5-1 and TRBJ2-5, is KAGVTQTPRYLIKTRGQQVTLSCSPISGHRSVSWYQQTPGQGLQFLFEYFSETQRNKGNFPGRFSGRQFSNSRSEMNVSTLELGDSALYLCASSPPGQGFEETQYFGPGTRLLVL.

J is TRBJ2-5 and V is TRBV4-3; TRBD1 aligns across 8 bases. V lost 0 bases and J lost 11; bases outside the gene matches: 11. CDR1 LGHNA and CDR2 YSLEER come from the germline V gene. CDR3 length: 15 residues. The CDR3 loop reads CASSQDAQGGREQYF. The CDR3 region has the DNA TGCGCCAGCAGCCAAGATGCACAGGGGGGTCGGGAGCAGTACTTC.

The V call is TRBV27, the J call TRBJ2-1; D might be TRBD1 (6 bases). V lost 6 bases and J 4 bases, leaving 13 bases between the germline ends. The CDR3 is made up of 14 amino acids. Germline V gene lookup returns CDR1 MNHEY and CDR2 SMNVEV (reference sequence). CDR3 bases: TGTGCCAGCAGCCCGACAGGCGTATACAATGAGCAGTTCTTC. Protein sequence: CASSPTGVYNEQFF.